These 13 T cell receptor beta chains were all obtained from the same sample, sequenced in a study of CD8+ T cells in alopecia areata. RNA extraction and reverse transcription yielded cDNA as sequencing template. Assay: immunoSEQ multiplex PCR; the TCRdb copy retains only in-frame clones and omits some. The table lists some 170,000 clones, just under 60% of them singletons. Material: CD4+ T cells sorted from blood, obtained at week 0. The receptors here all came from a human donor with alopecia areata.

The V and J genes are TRBV29-1 and TRBJ2-3; D is ambiguous. CDR1 and CDR2 from the germline V gene are SQVTM and ANQGSEA. CDR3 size: 12 residues. V was shortened by 6 bases and J by 4 bases, with 11 bases between the two germline ends. CDR3 sequence reads: CSVRVQPDTQYF. DNA of the CDR3: TGCAGCGTCCGAGTACAGCCAGATACGCAGTATTTT.

The V gene is TRBV15, the J gene TRBJ1-2; D is unresolved. The CDR3 consists of 12 residues. Trimming pared 1 base from V and 8 bases from J, leaving 8 bases between. Germline values: CDR1 LNHNV, CDR2 YYDKDF (reference sequence). The CDR3 here is CATSRGLTGYTF. The CDR3 DNA reads TGTGCCACCAGCAGAGGATTGACGGGCTACACCTTC.

This clone was observed a few times. The chain joins TRBV29-1 to TRBJ2-5, with TRBD2 matching over 7 bases. CDR3 length: 13 residues. V trimming: 5 bases; J trimming: 2 bases; junction bases outside the gene matches: 5. Germline assignment: CDR1 SQVTM and CDR2 ANQGSEA. The CDR3 is CSVLGGEQETQYF. In DNA, the CDR3 is TGCAGCGTTCTGGGGGGGGAACAAGAGACCCAGTACTTC.

The CDR3 here is CASTRAAGGAKNIQYF. The CDR3 DNA follows: TGTGCCAGTACGAGGGCCGCCGGCGGGGCCAAAAACATTCAGTACTTC. The gene calls are TRBV19 and TRBJ2-4, with D possibly TRBD2 on 5 matching bases. Germline V CDR1 and CDR2: LNHDA, SQIVND (reference sequence). The V end was cut by 7 bases, the J end by 1 base, with 17 bases between. The length of the CDR3 is 16 residues. Variable domain in full (rest from reference TRBV19 and TRBJ2-4): DGGITQSPKYLFRKEGQNVTLSCEQNLNHDAMYWYRQDPGQGLRLIYYSQIVNDFQKGDIAEGYSVSREKKESFPLTVTSAQKNPTAFYLCASTRAAGGAKNIQYFGAGTRLSVL.

This clone showed up just a few times. V is TRBV11-3 and J is TRBJ2-1, with TRBD2 identical over 10 bases. Germline V gene sequence: CDR1 SGHNT, CDR2 YENEEA. V lost 4 bases and J lost 0; bases outside the gene matches: 3. This CDR3 has 16 amino acids. The CDR3 sequence: CASSSTSGASYNEQFF. Written as DNA, the CDR3 is TGTGCCAGCAGCTCTACTAGCGGGGCCTCCTACAATGAGCAGTTCTTC.

This chain uses TRBV30 with TRBJ1-1; D is ambiguous. Germline assignment: CDR1 GTSNPN and CDR2 SVGIG (reference sequence). The CDR3 runs to 15 residues. V was clipped by 3 bases and J by 5 bases, with 19 bases between them. The CDR3 DNA sequence: TGTGCCTGGAGCCACCGACACGTCTCGGGGACTGAAGCTTTCTTT. This codes for CAWSHRHVSGTEAFF.

This clone has a handful of counts. V and J are TRBV7-2 and TRBJ2-2, with D unclear. The CDR3 has 16 residues. V dropped 4 bases and J dropped 7 bases, with 19 bases sitting between them. Germline V gene data show CDR1 as SGHTA and CDR2 as FQGNSA. CDR3 region: CASSSSIPELGGELFF. The CDR3 DNA reads TGTGCCAGCAGCTCCTCGATCCCCGAATTGGGCGGGGAGCTGTTTTTT.

This chain links TRBV5-1 with TRBJ1-2; no clear D gene. V lost 0 bases, J lost 0 bases, and 3 bases lay in between. The CDR3 consists of 13 residues. Germline loops: CDR1 SGHRS, CDR2 YFSETQ. The CDR3 loop is CASSLEPNYGYTF. The CDR3 nucleotides read TGCGCCAGCAGCTTGGAACCTAACTATGGCTACACCTTC.

The J gene is TRBJ2-1, the V gene TRBV6-1; no clear D. This CDR3 contains 13 residues. The germline V and J ends were trimmed by 5 bases and 10 bases, with 15 bases remaining between them. From germline, CDR1 is MNHNS and CDR2 SASEGT. The CDR3 nucleotides are TGTGCCAGCAGTTCGTCACGAAGTAGCGAGCAGTTCTTC. It translates to CASSSSRSSEQFF.

The V call is TRBV9, the J call TRBJ1-2; 9 bases match TRBD1. CDR1 is SGDLS, CDR2 YYNGEE, per germline. CDR3 length: 15 residues. The V gene end was trimmed by 3 bases and the J gene end by 7 bases; junction bases not matched to a gene: 10. The CDR3 DNA sequence: TGTGCCAGCAGCGCCCGGGACAGGGTACTCGGTGGCTACACCTTC. This gives the protein CASSARDRVLGGYTF.

J is TRBJ2-7 and V is TRBV6-5, with a tentative D call TRBD2 (5 bases). V lost 6 bases to trimming and J lost 0 bases, with 15 bases between them. This CDR3 is 15 amino acids long. Germline lookup yields CDR1 MNHEY and CDR2 SVGAGI. The CDR3 region has the DNA TGTGCCAGCAGATCGGGGTGGAGGAGCTCCTACGAGCAGTACTTC. Residues: CASRSGWRSSYEQYF.

Ten or more counts support this clone. This chain connects TRBV18 to TRBJ1-5; no clear D. Trimming pared 6 bases from V and 5 bases from J, leaving 11 bases between. The CDR3 loop spans 13 amino acids. Looked up from germline, CDR1 is KGHSH and CDR2 is LQKENI. CDR3 loop: CASSPKWDQPQHF. The CDR3, as DNA: TGTGCCAGCTCCCCCAAATGGGATCAGCCCCAGCATTTT.

This clone was observed a handful of times. This chain connects TRBV30 to TRBJ1-5; possible D gene TRBD1, 6 bases. V lost 2 bases to trimming and J lost 4 bases, with 12 bases between them. The CDR3 contains 14 residues. Germline V lookup: CDR1 GTSNPN, CDR2 SVGIG (reference sequence). The CDR3 DNA follows: TGTGCCTGGAGTACCACTACAGGGAATCAGCCCCAGCATTTT. It is translated as CAWSTTTGNQPQHF.